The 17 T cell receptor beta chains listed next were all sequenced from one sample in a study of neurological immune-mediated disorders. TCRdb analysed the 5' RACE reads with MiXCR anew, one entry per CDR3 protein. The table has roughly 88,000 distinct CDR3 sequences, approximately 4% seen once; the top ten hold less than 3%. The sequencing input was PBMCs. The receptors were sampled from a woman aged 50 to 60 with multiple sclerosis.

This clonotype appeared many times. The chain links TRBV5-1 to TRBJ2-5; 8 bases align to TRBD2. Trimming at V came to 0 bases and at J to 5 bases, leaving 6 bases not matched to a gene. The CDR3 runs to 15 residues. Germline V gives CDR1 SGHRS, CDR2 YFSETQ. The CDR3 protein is CASSLVVGGAETQYF. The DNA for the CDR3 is TGCGCCAGCAGCTTGGTTGTCGGGGGGGCTGAGACCCAGTACTTC.

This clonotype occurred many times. The CDR3 region has the DNA TGCAGCGTTGTTGACGGTTACAATCAGCCCCAGCATTTT. This gives the protein CSVVDGYNQPQHF. The genes are TRBV29-1 and TRBJ1-5; D gene ambiguous. CDR1 and CDR2 (germline): SQVTM, ANQGSEA. Trimming pared 4 bases from V and 3 bases from J, leaving 10 bases between. This CDR3 region has 13 residues.

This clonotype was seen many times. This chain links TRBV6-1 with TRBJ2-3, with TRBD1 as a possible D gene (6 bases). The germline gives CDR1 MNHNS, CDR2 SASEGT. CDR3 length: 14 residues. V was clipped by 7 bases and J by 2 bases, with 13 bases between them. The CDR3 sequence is CASNPGHHTDTQYF. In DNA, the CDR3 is TGTGCCAGCAATCCGGGACACCACACAGATACGCAGTATTTT.

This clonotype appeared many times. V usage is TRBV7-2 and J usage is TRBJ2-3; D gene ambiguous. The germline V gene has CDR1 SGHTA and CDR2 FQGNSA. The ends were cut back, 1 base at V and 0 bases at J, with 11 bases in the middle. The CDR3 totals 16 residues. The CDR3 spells CASSLGIGQSTDTQYF. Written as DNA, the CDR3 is TGTGCCAGCAGCTTAGGTATTGGGCAAAGCACAGATACGCAGTATTTT.

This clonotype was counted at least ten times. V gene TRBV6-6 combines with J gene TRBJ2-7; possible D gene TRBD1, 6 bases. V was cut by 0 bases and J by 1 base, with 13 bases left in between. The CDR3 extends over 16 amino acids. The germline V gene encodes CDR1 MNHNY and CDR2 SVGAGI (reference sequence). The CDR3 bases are TGTGCCAGCAGTTACTCTCCAACAGGGCTATCCTACGAGCAGTACTTC. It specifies CASSYSPTGLSYEQYF.

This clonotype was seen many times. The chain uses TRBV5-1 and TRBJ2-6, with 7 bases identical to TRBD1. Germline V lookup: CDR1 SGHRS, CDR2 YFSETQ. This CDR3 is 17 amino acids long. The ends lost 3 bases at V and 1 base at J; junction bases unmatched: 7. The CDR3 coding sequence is TGCGCCAGCAGCTACAGGGGTCATGAATCTGGGGCCAACGTCCTGACTTTC. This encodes CASSYRGHESGANVLTF.

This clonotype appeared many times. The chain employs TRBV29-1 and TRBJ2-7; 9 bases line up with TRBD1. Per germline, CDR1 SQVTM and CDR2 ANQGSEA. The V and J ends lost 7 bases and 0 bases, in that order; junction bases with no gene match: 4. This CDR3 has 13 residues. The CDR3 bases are TGCAGCGCAGGGACAGGGAGCTCCTACGAGCAGTACTTC. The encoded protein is CSAGTGSSYEQYF.

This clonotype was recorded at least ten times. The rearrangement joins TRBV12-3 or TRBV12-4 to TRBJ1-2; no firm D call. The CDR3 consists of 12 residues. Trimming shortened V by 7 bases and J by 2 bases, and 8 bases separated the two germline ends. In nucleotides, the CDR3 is TGTGCCAGCACTAACCGGAACTATGGCTACACCTTC. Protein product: CASTNRNYGYTF.

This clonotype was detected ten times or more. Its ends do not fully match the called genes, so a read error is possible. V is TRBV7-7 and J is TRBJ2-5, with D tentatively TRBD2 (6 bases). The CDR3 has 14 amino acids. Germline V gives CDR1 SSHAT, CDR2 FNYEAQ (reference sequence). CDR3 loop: CASSIGTLGGTQYF. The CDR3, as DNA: TGTGCTAGCAGCATCGGGACCCTGGGGGGGACCCAGTACTTC.

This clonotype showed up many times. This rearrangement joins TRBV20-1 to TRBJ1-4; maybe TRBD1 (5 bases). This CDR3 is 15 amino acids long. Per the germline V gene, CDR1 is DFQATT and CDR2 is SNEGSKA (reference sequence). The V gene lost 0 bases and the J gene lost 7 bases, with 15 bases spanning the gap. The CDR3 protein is CSARDFQFGGEKLFF. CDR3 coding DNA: TGCAGTGCTAGAGATTTTCAGTTCGGGGGTGAAAAACTGTTTTTT.

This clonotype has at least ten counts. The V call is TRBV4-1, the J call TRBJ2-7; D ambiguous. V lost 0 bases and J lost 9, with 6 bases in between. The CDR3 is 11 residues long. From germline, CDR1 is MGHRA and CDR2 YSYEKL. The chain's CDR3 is CASSQEGPQYF. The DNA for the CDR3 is TGCGCCAGCAGCCAAGAAGGCCCGCAGTACTTC.

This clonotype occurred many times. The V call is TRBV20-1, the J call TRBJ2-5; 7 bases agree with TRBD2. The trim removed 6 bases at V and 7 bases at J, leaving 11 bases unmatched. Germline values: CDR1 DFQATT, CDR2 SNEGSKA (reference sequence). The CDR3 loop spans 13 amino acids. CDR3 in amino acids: CSAPGSTGGTQYF. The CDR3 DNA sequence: TGCAGTGCCCCAGGATCGACGGGGGGGACCCAGTACTTC.

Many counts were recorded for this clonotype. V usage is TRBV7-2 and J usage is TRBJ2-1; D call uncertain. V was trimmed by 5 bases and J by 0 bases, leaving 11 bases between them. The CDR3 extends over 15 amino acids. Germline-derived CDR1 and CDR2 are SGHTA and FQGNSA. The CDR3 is CASSPTRYSYNEQFF. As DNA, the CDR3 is TGTGCCAGCAGCCCCACACGGTACTCCTACAATGAGCAGTTCTTC.

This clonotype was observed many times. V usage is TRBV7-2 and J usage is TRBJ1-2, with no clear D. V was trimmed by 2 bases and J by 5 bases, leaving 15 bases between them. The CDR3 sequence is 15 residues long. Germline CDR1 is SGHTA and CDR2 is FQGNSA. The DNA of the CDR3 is TGTGCCAGCAGCTTAAGTCCGGGAACGGGTTATGGCTACACCTTC. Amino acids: CASSLSPGTGYGYTF.

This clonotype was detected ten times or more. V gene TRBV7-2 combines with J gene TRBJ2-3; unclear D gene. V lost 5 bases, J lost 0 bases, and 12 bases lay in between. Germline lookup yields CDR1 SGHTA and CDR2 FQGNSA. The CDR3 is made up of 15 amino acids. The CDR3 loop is CASSPVTGSTDTQYF. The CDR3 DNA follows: TGTGCCAGCAGCCCGGTCACGGGTAGCACAGATACGCAGTATTTT.

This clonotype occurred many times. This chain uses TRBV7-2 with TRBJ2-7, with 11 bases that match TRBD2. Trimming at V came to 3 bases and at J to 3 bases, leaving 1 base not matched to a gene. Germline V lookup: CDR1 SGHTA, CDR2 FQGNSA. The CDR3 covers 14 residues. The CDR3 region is CASSFLAGGYEQYF. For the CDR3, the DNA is TGTGCCAGCAGCTTTCTAGCGGGGGGCTACGAGCAGTACTTC.

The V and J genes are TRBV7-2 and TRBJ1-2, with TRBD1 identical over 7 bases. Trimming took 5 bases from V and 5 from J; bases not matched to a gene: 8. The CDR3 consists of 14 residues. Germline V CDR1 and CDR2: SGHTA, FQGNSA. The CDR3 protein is CASSNRQGSYGYTF. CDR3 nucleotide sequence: TGTGCCAGCAGCAACCGACAGGGATCTTATGGCTACACCTTC.